Below, 14 T cell receptor beta chains from the same sample are listed, as sequenced in a study of tissue T cells after allogeneic stem cell transplantation. Measured with immunoSEQ multiplex PCR; TCRdb has only the in-frame clones, and not every one. The data contain about 48,000 clones, 73% of them seen just once; the ten biggest clones take up about 0.77%. Sequencing was performed on sorted cells pooled from one or two spleens. These receptors all stem from a pool of C57BL/6 mice in good health.

This clone has a single count. The genes are named according to mouse. The read ends 1 residue early relative to the CDR3; the germline J gene fills the gap. The chain is built from TRBV5 and TRBJ1-3, with TRBD1 as a possible D gene (6 bases). The ends were cut back, 4 bases at V and 0 bases at J, with 7 bases in the middle. The CDR3 totals 14 residues. Germline V gene lookup returns CDR1 LGHNA and CDR2 YNLKQL (reference sequence). The CDR3 sequence is CASSRQDSGNTLYF. The sequenced CDR3 bases are TGTGCCAGCAGCCGACAGGATTCTGGAAATACGCTCTAT.

A note on this clone: Genes and germline are mouse. The read falls 1 residue short of the CDR3 end, and the missing part is taken from the germline J gene. The chain employs TRBV13-2 and TRBJ2-1; 8 bases are a match to TRBD2. The CDR3 contains 14 residues. Germline V gives CDR1 NNHNN, CDR2 SYGAGS (reference sequence). Trimming at V came to 4 bases and at J to 1 base, leaving 1 base not matched to a gene. The covered CDR3 bases are TGTGCCAGCGGTAACTGGGGGAACTATGCTGAGCAGTTC. Its translation: CASGNWGNYAEQF. The whole CDR3 protein reads CASGNWGNYAEQFF.

This clone was seen a few times. The gene symbols are mouse symbols. Read sequence stops 1 residue before the CDR3 end, and the germline J gene provides the missing end. The chain links TRBV29 to TRBJ2-5; D might be TRBD2 (5 bases). The germline V gene encodes CDR1 MSHET and CDR2 SYDVDS. The CDR3 length is 13 residues. V lost 3 bases, J lost 4 bases, and 8 bases lay in between. CDR3 region: CASSLDLKDTQYF. CDR3 bases read: TGTGCTAGCAGTTTGGACTTAAAAGACACCCAGTAC.

This clone was seen a handful of times. Gene names refer to mouse genes. CDR3 DNA, as far as it was read: TGTGCAAGCAGCTTAGATGGGGGCACCGGGCAGCTCTAC. Translation gives CASSLDGGTGQLY. The entire CDR3 protein is CASSLDGGTGQLYF. V gene TRBV16 combines with J gene TRBJ2-2; D perhaps matches TRBD2 (6 bases). The read terminates 1 residue before the CDR3 end, so the remaining end is supplied by the germline J gene. CDR1 is SGHSA, CDR2 FRNQAP, per germline. Trimming removed 0 bases at V and 4 bases at J, with 6 bases between. The length of the CDR3 is 14 residues.

This clone has a handful of counts. Gene labels here are mouse ones. The CDR3 end falls 1 residue outside the read, so it is completed with the germline J gene. The V call is TRBV24, the J call TRBJ2-1; a possible D gene is TRBD2 (6 bases). V lost 3 bases, J lost 0 bases, and 9 bases lay in between. Germline loops: CDR1 KGHTA, CDR2 FRNEEI. The CDR3 loop spans 15 amino acids. The CDR3 bases that were read are TGTGCCAGCAGTCTCCGGGACTTTAACTATGCTGAGCAGTTC. Its protein product is CASSLRDFNYAEQF. The full CDR3 is CASSLRDFNYAEQFF.

For this clone: The germline and genes are mouse ones. The read stops 1 residue short of the end of the CDR3; the missing end is completed from the germline J gene. This chain uses TRBV19 with TRBJ1-6; D might be TRBD1 (5 bases). TRBJ1-6 is an ORF, with its function uncertain. In germline, CDR1 is FNHDT, CDR2 SITEND (reference sequence). The CDR3 has 15 amino acids. V was trimmed by 7 bases and J by 7 bases, leaving 18 bases between them. The CDR3 sequence: CASRGSAGWNSPLYF. Incomplete CDR3 DNA: TGTGCCAGCCGCGGCTCCGCAGGGTGGAATTCGCCCCTCTAC.

This clone was seen only once. Germline and genes here are mouse. The sequenced fragment ends 1 residue before the CDR3 boundary, so the rest is inferred from the germline J gene. The chain uses TRBV3 and TRBJ2-5, with D perhaps matching TRBD2 (7 bases). Germline V lookup: CDR1 SNHLY, CDR2 FYNGKV (reference sequence). Trimming shortened V by 3 bases and J by 3 bases, and 13 bases separated the two germline ends. The CDR3 length is 15 residues. CDR3: CASSLRRGGQDTQYF. Incomplete CDR3 DNA: TGTGCCAGCAGCTTGAGGAGGGGGGGACAAGACACCCAGTAC.

A remark on this clone: The gene names here belong to mouse. The read is 1 residue too short to cover the CDR3 end, so that end is filled in from the germline J gene. J is TRBJ1-1 and V is TRBV13-2; a possible D gene is TRBD1 (6 bases). The CDR3 length is 13 residues. V gave up 0 bases and J gave up 4 bases, with 7 bases separating them. Germline V gene sequence: CDR1 NNHNN, CDR2 SYGAGS (reference sequence). CDR3 DNA (partial): TGTGCCAGCGGTGATGAGGGGGGCACAGAAGTCTTC. This codes for CASGDEGGTEVF. The whole CDR3 sequence is CASGDEGGTEVFF.

With regard to this clone: Germline and genes here are mouse. The read ends 1 residue early relative to the CDR3; the germline J gene fills the gap. The chain has TRBV26 and TRBJ1-5; 9 bases line up with TRBD1. The CDR3 extends over 13 amino acids. Germline V gene lookup returns CDR1 KGHPV and CDR2 FQNQEV (reference sequence). V lost 4 bases and J lost 7; bases outside the gene matches: 2. CDR3 sequence: CASSPGTGQAPLF. The sequenced part of the CDR3 DNA is TGTGCCAGCAGTCCCGGGACAGGGCAGGCTCCGCTT.

In regard to this clone: The genes and germline here are from mouse. The read ends 1 residue early relative to the CDR3; the germline J gene fills the gap. This chain uses TRBV19 with TRBJ2-2, with TRBD2 matching over 9 bases. The germline gives CDR1 FNHDT, CDR2 SITEND (reference sequence). The CDR3 contains 16 residues. J lost 4 bases, V lost 5 bases, and 9 bases had no gene match. CDR3 sequence: CASSPGWGGSTGQLYF. The DNA read from the CDR3 is TGTGCCAGCAGCCCGGGCTGGGGGGGAAGCACCGGGCAGCTCTAC. Supplemented by reference TRBV19 and TRBJ2-2, the full variable domain reads GGIITQTPKFLIGQEGQKLTLKCQQNFNHDTMYWYRQDSGKGLRLIYYSITENDLQKGDLSEGYDASREKKSSFSLTVTSAQKNEMAVFLCASSPGWGGSTGQLYFGEGSKLTVL.

This clone was seen just once. The gene symbols are mouse symbols. The CDR3 end falls 1 residue outside the read, so it is completed with the germline J gene. This chain links TRBV5 with TRBJ2-4; TRBD2 agrees at 9 bases. The CDR3 has 16 amino acids. V lost 3 bases and J lost 0; bases outside the gene matches: 4. Germline CDR1 is LGHNA and CDR2 is YNLKQL (reference sequence). The CDR3 bases that were read are TGTGCCAGCAGCCAGTTTGGGGGGGCTAGTCAAAACACCTTGTAC. It yields the protein CASSQFGGASQNTLY. The CDR3 in full is CASSQFGGASQNTLYF.

For this clone: Mouse gene names apply. The read is 1 residue too short to cover the CDR3 end, so that end is filled in from the germline J gene. This chain uses TRBV29 with TRBJ2-7; 9 bases align to TRBD1. The CDR3 sequence is 15 residues long. V dropped 5 bases and J dropped 0; count of bases not matched to a gene: 5. Germline loops: CDR1 MSHET, CDR2 SYDVDS. The CDR3 loop is CASSLGTGSSYEQYF. Partial CDR3 DNA: TGTGCTAGCAGTCTAGGGACAGGGAGCTCCTATGAACAGTAC.

As regards this clone: Gene names are the mouse ones. The missing CDR3 end, 1 residue past where the read stops, is filled in from the germline J gene. The chain carries TRBV5 and TRBJ1-1, with 7 bases aligning to TRBD1. The CDR3 consists of 14 residues. V shed 0 bases, J shed 6 bases, and the junction held 4 bases outside the gene matches. CDR1 and CDR2 (germline): LGHNA, YNLKQL (reference sequence). The CDR3 is CASSQDGGGAEVFF. The part of the CDR3 DNA that was read is TGTGCCAGCAGCCAAGATGGAGGGGGCGCAGAAGTCTTC.

This clone has a single count. Each gene name is a mouse one. The sequence runs out 1 residue before the end of the CDR3; the remainder is reconstructed from the germline J gene. J is TRBJ1-1 and V is TRBV1; no clear D. The CDR3 is made up of 12 amino acids. The V gene's germline CDR1 is NSQYPW and CDR2 LRSPGD (reference sequence). V was clipped by 0 bases and J by 5 bases, with 4 bases between them. CDR3 bases read: TGCACCTGCAGTGCAGACCAAACAGAAGTCTTC. Translated: CTCSADQTEVF. From start to end, the CDR3 is CTCSADQTEVFF.